This TCR beta chain was recovered during a study of T-cell memory formation after mild COVID-19. Study in general: Largely donor-specific sequence clusters came from a couple of donors. Overall study results and limits: Clones contracting over day 15 to 85 were CD4/CD8 balanced, with later expanders leaning CD4+. Second-wave clones peaking on day 37 lacked confirmed SARS-CoV-2 specificity. In pre-infection memory, a portion of responding clones appeared, which suggested that cross-reactive memory joined.

A word on this clonotype: Its antigen is not known.

TCRdb ran MiXCR on the 5' RACE reads and lists one entry per CDR3 protein. The sample has fewer than 400,000 distinct CDR3 sequences; roughly 15% are singletons. V lost 1 base and J lost 4, with 15 bases in between. The CDR3 spans 15 residues. In germline, CDR1 is DFQATT, CDR2 SNEGSKA (reference sequence). The chain recombines TRBV20-1 with TRBJ2-3; D possibly uses TRBD1 or TRBD2 (7 bases each). The TCR comes from a young man who had mild COVID-19 (a few samples of this study predate the infection). Cell type and time point are not known. Specimen: PBMCs or a T cell subset sorted from them (not recorded which). CDR3 region: CSARAGGAPADTQYF. The CDR3 nucleotides are TGCAGTGCTAGAGCAGGGGGGGCCCCCGCAGATACGCAGTATTTT.